A selection of T cell receptor beta chains follows, all from one sample in a study of CD8 T cells in ankylosing spondylitis. TCRdb redid the calling of the 5' RACE reads with MiXCR, one entry per CDR3 protein. Of 150,000 or so distinct CDR3 sequences detected, 11% appear once; the ten largest clones hold about 27%. Sequencing was performed on blood, either unsorted or a sorted T cell fraction (not recorded which). These receptors were taken from a male donor with ankylosing spondylitis or in good health (not recorded which). CDR3s include the opening cysteine and the closing phenylalanine or tryptophan. Some rows mark clone size as missing; the rest say once, few, many or name a class of expanded clone.

size: many
J: TRBJ1-3
V: TRBV12-3/TRBV12-4
CDR3: CASSPLETRNTIYF

size: many
J: TRBJ2-1
V: TRBV5-1
CDR3: CASSLRGEGYEQFF

size: many
J: TRBJ2-1
V: TRBV28
CDR3: CASGTRNEQFF

size: many
J: TRBJ2-1
V: TRBV20-1
CDR3: CSARTSGGYNEQFF

size: many
J: TRBJ2-3
V: TRBV5-5
CDR3: CASSLDLVGQLSTDTQYF

size: many
J: TRBJ1-6
V: TRBV12-3/TRBV12-4
CDR3: CASSFQEGSPLHF

size: few
J: TRBJ1-5
V: TRBV18
CDR3: CASSPPNSNQPQHF

size: many
J: TRBJ2-3
V: TRBV5-1
CDR3: CASSLVGPDTQYF

size: few
J: TRBJ2-3
V: TRBV12-3/TRBV12-4
CDR3: CASSAHVPSTDTQYF

size: many
J: TRBJ2-1
V: TRBV10-3
CDR3: CAISESYEGSLQFF

size: many
J: TRBJ2-3
V: TRBV4-3
CDR3: CASSQDRTVTSGPTQYF

size: NA
J: TRBJ2-7
V: TRBV5-1
CDR3: CASKGLAASYEQYF

size: many
J: TRBJ2-2
V: TRBV25-1
CDR3: CASRSGTSVGELFF

size: few
J: TRBJ1-2
V: TRBV6-1
CDR3: CVSERQGVSGYTF

size: NA
J: TRBJ2-1
V: TRBV27
CDR3: CANSLAGSYNEQFF

size: many
J: TRBJ1-5
V: TRBV29-1
CDR3: CSVSGTGAGQPQHF

size: many
J: TRBJ1-4
V: TRBV12-3/TRBV12-4
CDR3: CASRPAGTGSEKLFF

size: many
J: TRBJ2-1
V: TRBV10-3
CDR3: CAISATGSKRAGLFF

size: few
J: TRBJ2-3
V: TRBV12-3/TRBV12-4
CDR3: CASKDPGGDTQYF

size: few
J: TRBJ2-7
V: TRBV19
CDR3: CASSRRQGQVDEQYF

size: few
J: TRBJ1-2
V: TRBV10-1
CDR3: CASSPGGQGTYGYTF

size: NA
J: TRBJ2-5
V: TRBV5-1
CDR3: CASSLQPTFQETQYF

size: few
J: TRBJ2-1
V: TRBV4-1
CDR3: CASSQEEQQYNEQFF

size: many
J: TRBJ2-7
V: TRBV6-5
CDR3: CASSDDGYEQYF

size: many
J: TRBJ1-2
V: TRBV6-1
CDR3: CASRLDRMPGYGYTF

size: NA
J: TRBJ2-2
V: TRBV4-3
CDR3: CASSQDWGLAGVGGELFF

size: many
J: TRBJ1-6
V: TRBV4-1
CDR3: CASSQEGAGNSPLHF

size: few
J: TRBJ2-3
V: TRBV11-2
CDR3: CASSLETPPDTQYF

size: many
J: TRBJ2-1
V: TRBV4-1
CDR3: CASSQDVSGRALGYNEQFF

size: NA
J: TRBJ2-7
V: TRBV11-2
CDR3: CASSGRSFGRGNYEQYF

size: NA
J: TRBJ2-3
V: TRBV7-2
CDR3: CASSLQSGKSDTQYF

size: many
J: TRBJ1-2
V: TRBV10-3
CDR3: CAITAGQGGYTF

size: few
J: TRBJ1-5
V: TRBV20-1
CDR3: CSAEELIGVNQPQHF

size: many
J: TRBJ1-2
V: TRBV12-3/TRBV12-4
CDR3: CASSQLTGGGYTF

size: NA
J: TRBJ1-5
V: TRBV20-1
CDR3: CCASPRQGSYSNQPQHF

size: many
J: TRBJ2-7
V: TRBV12-3/TRBV12-4
CDR3: CASSSQGPNEQYF

size: few
J: TRBJ2-1
V: TRBV24-1
CDR3: CATSRAGRDEQFF

size: many
J: TRBJ2-3
V: TRBV5-1
CDR3: CASSIGTDTQYF

size: many
J: TRBJ1-1
V: TRBV10-3
CDR3: CAISESWGPDTEAFF

size: many
J: TRBJ1-3
V: TRBV5-1
CDR3: CASSRTGDLAGNTIYF

size: NA
J: TRBJ2-7
V: TRBV6-5
CDR3: CASSYAWDRVYEQYF

size: NA
J: TRBJ1-1
V: TRBV12-5
CDR3: CASLGPGTEAFF

size: NA
J: TRBJ2-3
V: TRBV20-1
CDR3: CCASGTSGSLSDTQYF

size: many
J: TRBJ2-2
V: TRBV29-1
CDR3: CSVEGGRVTGELFF

size: few
J: TRBJ2-3
V: TRBV20-1
CDR3: CSAFRTGSTDTQYF

size: few
J: TRBJ2-4
V: TRBV5-5
CDR3: CASSLALASKNIQYF

size: many
J: TRBJ1-3
V: TRBV12-3/TRBV12-4
CDR3: CASSLVRGRSDSGNTIYF

size: many
J: TRBJ1-1
V: TRBV12-3/TRBV12-4
CDR3: CASSERQGTNTEAFF

size: many
J: TRBJ2-2
V: TRBV6-1
CDR3: CASRNRGTTGELFF

size: NA
J: TRBJ2-3
V: TRBV24-1
CDR3: CATSDAGTYADTQYF

size: many
J: TRBJ2-7
V: TRBV10-3
CDR3: CAIRVTGDAYEQYF

size: NA
J: TRBJ1-1
V: TRBV6-1
CDR3: CASRSKKGQGSVMNTEAFF

size: few
J: TRBJ2-1
V: TRBV6-1
CDR3: CASRPTSGGLNEQFF